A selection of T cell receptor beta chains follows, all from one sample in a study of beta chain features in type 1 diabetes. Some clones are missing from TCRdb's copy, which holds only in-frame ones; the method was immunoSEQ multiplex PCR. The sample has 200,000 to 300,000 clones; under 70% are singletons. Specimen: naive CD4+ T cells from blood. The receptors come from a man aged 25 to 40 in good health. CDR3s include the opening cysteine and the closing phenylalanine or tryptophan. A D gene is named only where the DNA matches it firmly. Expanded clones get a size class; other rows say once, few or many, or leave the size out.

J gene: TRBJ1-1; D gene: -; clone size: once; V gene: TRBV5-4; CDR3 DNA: TGTGCCAGCAGCCGGCGGGACAATCCCACTGAAGCTTTCTTT; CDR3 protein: CASSRRDNPTEAFF
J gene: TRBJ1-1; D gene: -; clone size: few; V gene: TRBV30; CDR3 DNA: TGTGCCTGGAGCGCCGCAGGGGATGCTTTCTTT; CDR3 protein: CAWSAAGDAFF
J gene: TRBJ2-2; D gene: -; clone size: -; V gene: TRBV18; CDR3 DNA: TGTGCCAGCTCACCGGCGGACTTAACGAACACCGGGGAGCTGTTTTTT; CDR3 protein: CASSPADLTNTGELFF
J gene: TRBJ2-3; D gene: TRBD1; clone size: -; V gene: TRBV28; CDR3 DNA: TGTGCCAGCTCGAAGGGGGCGCGCACAGATACGCAGTATTTT; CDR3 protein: CASSKGARTDTQYF
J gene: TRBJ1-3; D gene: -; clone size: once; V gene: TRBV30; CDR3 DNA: TGTGCCTGGAGTGGGTCCAGGGGATGGACTGGAGAATATTTT; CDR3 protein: CAWSGSRGWTGEYF
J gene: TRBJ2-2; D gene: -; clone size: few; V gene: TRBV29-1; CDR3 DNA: TGCAGCGTTGGAAGCAGGGAGCTGTTTTTT; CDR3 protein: CSVGSRELFF
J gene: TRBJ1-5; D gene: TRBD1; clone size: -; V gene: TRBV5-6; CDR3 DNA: TGTGCCAGCAGCTTGACAGGGGCCAATCAGCCCCAGCATTTT; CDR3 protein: CASSLTGANQPQHF
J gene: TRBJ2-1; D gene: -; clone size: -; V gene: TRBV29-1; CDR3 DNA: TGCAGCGGTGTTTCAGGGGGGGAAAGCAATGAGCAGTTCTTC; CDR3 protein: CSGVSGGESNEQFF
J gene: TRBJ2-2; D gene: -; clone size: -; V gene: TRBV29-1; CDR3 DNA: TGCAGCGTTGACGGTCTTAACACCGGGGAGCTGTTTTTT; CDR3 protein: CSVDGLNTGELFF
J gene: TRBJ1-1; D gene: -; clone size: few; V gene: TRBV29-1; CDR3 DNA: TGCAGCGTTGCGGGGCGGAGAACTGAAGCTTTCTTT; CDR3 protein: CSVAGRRTEAFF
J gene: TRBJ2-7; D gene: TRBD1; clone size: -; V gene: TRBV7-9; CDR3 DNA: TGTGCCAGCAGCCACGCTCGGGACAGGAACGAGCAGTACTTC; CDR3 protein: CASSHARDRNEQYF
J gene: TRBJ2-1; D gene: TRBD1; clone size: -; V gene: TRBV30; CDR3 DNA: TGTGCCTGGAGTGTAGGGCAGGGGGTTAACAATGAGCAGTTCTTC; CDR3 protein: CAWSVGQGVNNEQFF
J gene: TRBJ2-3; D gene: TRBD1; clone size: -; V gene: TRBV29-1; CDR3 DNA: TGCAGCACCGGACAGGGGGCGCCGACAGATACGCAGTATTTT; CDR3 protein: CSTGQGAPTDTQYF
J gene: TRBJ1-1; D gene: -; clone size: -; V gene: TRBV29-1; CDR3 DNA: TGCAGCGCGGCACAGGGACTGAACACTGAAGCTTTCTTT; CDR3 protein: CSAAQGLNTEAFF
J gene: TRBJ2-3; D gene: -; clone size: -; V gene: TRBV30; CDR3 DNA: TGTGCCTGGAGTCTAACGCGAGATACGCAGTATTTT; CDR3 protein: CAWSLTRDTQYF
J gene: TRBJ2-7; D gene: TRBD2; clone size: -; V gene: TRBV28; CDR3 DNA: TGTGCCAGCAGTTTACCTAGCGGGAGCTACGAGCAGTACTTC; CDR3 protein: CASSLPSGSYEQYF